What follows are 8 T cell receptor beta chains derived from one specimen sequenced in a study of technical replicates of blood from several donors. Profiling relied on immunoSEQ multiplex PCR, and the TCRdb table lists in-frame clones only, not all of them. Of about 57,000 clones detected, about 88% appear once; the ten largest clones hold about 5.1%. Sequencing input: PBMCs. These receptors were obtained from a human donor in good health. Some clones in this sample may be carry-over from other donors' samples.

Regarding this clone: One end of the junction does not line up with germline, which may come from a read error. The V gene is TRBV27, the J gene TRBJ2-1; D uncertain. The germline CDR1 and CDR2 sequences are MNHEY and SMNVEV (reference sequence). The CDR3 sequence is 16 residues long. The CDR3 nucleotides are TGTGCCAGCAGTATATCCAGGTTAAGCTCCTACAATGAGCAGTTCTTC. This sequence encodes CASSISRLSSYNEQFF.

The genes are TRBV30 and TRBJ2-3; maybe TRBD2 (5 bases). The CDR3 has 14 residues. Trimming removed 1 base at V and 2 bases at J, with 10 bases between. CDR1 and CDR2 (germline): GTSNPN, SVGIG (reference sequence). In DNA, the CDR3 is TGTGCCTGGAGTGCCGGGATCAACACAGATACGCAGTATTTT. It yields the protein CAWSAGINTDTQYF.

CDR3 region: CASSRSLEQYF. The DNA for the CDR3 is TGTGCCAGCAGTCGTTCCCTCGAGCAGTACTTC. The genes are TRBV7-9 and TRBJ2-7; D is ambiguous. The germline CDR1 and CDR2 sequences are SEHNR and FQNEAQ (reference sequence). The CDR3 covers 11 residues. Trimming took off 6 bases at V and 6 bases at J, with 9 bases between the two ends.

This clone was recorded once. The chain employs TRBV7-2 and TRBJ1-3; D is uncertain. With 1 base removed from V and 8 bases from J, the gap between germline ends came to 6 bases. The CDR3 has 12 amino acids. Germline V gene sequence: CDR1 SGHTA, CDR2 FQGNSA. CDR3 loop: CASSLGRDTIYF. CDR3 coding DNA: TGTGCCAGCAGCTTAGGGAGGGACACCATATATTTT.

V is TRBV29-1 and J is TRBJ1-1; 7 nucleotides match TRBD1. Germline trimming cut 0 bases from V and 4 bases from J; bases unmatched to any gene: 8. The CDR3 is 15 amino acids. CDR1 and CDR2 from the germline V gene are SQVTM and ANQGSEA. CDR3 sequence reads: CSVEDQTGSATEAFF. As DNA, the CDR3 is TGCAGCGTTGAAGATCAGACAGGGTCGGCCACTGAAGCTTTCTTT.

The V call is TRBV27, the J call TRBJ1-1, with TRBD1 identical over 7 bases. Germline CDR1 MNHEY, CDR2 SMNVEV (reference sequence). V lost 6 bases, J lost 8 bases, and 9 bases stayed unmatched. This CDR3 has 13 residues. The CDR3 DNA follows: TGTGCCAGCAGCACAGGGGAGTTCTTAGAAGCTTTCTTT. Translating it yields CASSTGEFLEAFF.

This clone was detected once. CDR3 bases: TGCGCCAGCAGCTTCAGGGGGGATGCTTCACCCCTCCACTTT. Translation: CASSFRGDASPLHF. The chain combines TRBV5-1 with TRBJ1-6; TRBD1 aligns across 7 bases. Unmatched junction bases numbered 5, after V lost 2 bases and J lost 9 bases. This CDR3 has 14 amino acids. In germline, CDR1 is SGHRS, CDR2 YFSETQ.

This chain joins TRBV6-5 and TRBJ2-7; the D gene is possibly TRBD2 (6 bases). Germline CDR1 and CDR2: MNHEY and SVGAGI. CDR3 length equals 13 residues. Trimming took 9 bases from V and 2 from J, leaving 14 bases between them. Here the CDR3 DNA reads TGTGCCAGTCGGCGCGGGAAGGCCTACGAGCAGTACTTC. Translating it yields CASRRGKAYEQYF.